This T cell receptor beta chain was found in a study of shared clonotypes between healthy human individuals. Germline CDR1 and CDR2: WNHNN and SYGVQD (reference sequence). This CDR3 is built from 18 residues. The J segment lost 3 bases and the V segment lost 0 bases, leaving 12 bases of the junction unmatched. TCRdb's table, derived via immunoSEQ multiplex PCR, lists solely in-frame clones and lacks some. The data contain around 1,900,000 clones, 80% to 95% of them singletons. The naive CD8 fraction comprised CD45RO-negative cells positively selected for CCR7 and excluded terminally differentiated effector memory CD45RA+ cells.

The receptor was isolated from a man between 18 and 35 years old in good health. Some clones in this sample may be carry-over from other donors' samples. The specimen was naive CD8+ T cells from PBMCs. V gene TRBV10-1 combines with J gene TRBJ2-3; TRBD2 aligns across 7 bases. The CDR3 DNA follows: TGCGCCAGCAGTGAGTCGACGGGAGGTGGTGTCGGGACAGATACGCAGTATTTT. Residues: CASSESTGGGVGTDTQYF.